These T cell receptor beta chains were read from a single sample in a study of blood T cell repertoires in COVID-19. Data came from immunoSEQ multiplex PCR; TCRdb stores just in-frame clones and leaves some out. The sample carries over 55,000 clones, around four fifths recorded once. The sample consisted of peripheral blood. All receptors come from a man aged 45-60 years with active COVID-19. The CDR3 runs from the conserved cysteine through the conserved F or W. D genes are given only for firm matches. Size is omitted from some rows. Given values are once, few, many or a class for expanded clones.

d_gene	abundance	v_gene	j_gene	CDR3nt	CDR3aa
.	.	TRBV4-1	TRBJ1-6	TGCGCCAGCAGCCAAGAGGCGGTAATGACAGCCACTTCGAGCTCCTATAATTCACCCCTCCACTTT	CASSQEAVMTATSSSYNSPLHF
TRBD1	once	TRBV6-5	TRBJ2-7	TGTGCCAGCAGTTATCGGACAGGGAGAGGGGTAGACGAGCAGTACTTC	CASSYRTGRGVDEQYF
.	.	TRBV27	TRBJ2-7	TGTGCCAGCAGTTTAGCGGGCCCAGCCTACGAGCAGTACTTC	CASSLAGPAYEQYF
.	.	TRBV6-2/TRBV6-3	TRBJ1-2	TGTGCCAGCAGTTACGGAGAGGTCAGGGATAACTATGGCTACACCTTC	CASSYGEVRDNYGYTF
TRBD2	.	TRBV7-2	TRBJ2-5	TGTGCCAGCAGCTTAGAACTAGCGGGAGAAGAGACCCAGTACTTC	CASSLELAGEETQYF
TRBD1	.	TRBV24-1	TRBJ2-7	TGTGCCACCAAAACCCTCGTTAAGAGGGCAGGGGGCACACCAGGCCCTTACGAGCAGTACTTC	CATKTLVKRAGGTPGPYEQYF
.	.	TRBV27	TRBJ1-4	TGTGCCAGCGCCCCTCGCAACAGGGAGGGGGATGAAAAACTGTTTTTT	CASAPRNREGDEKLFF
.	.	TRBV12-3/TRBV12-4	TRBJ2-1	TGTGCCAGCAGCTCTCTTCATGAGCAGTTCTTC	CASSSLHEQFF
TRBD2	.	TRBV3-1/TRBV3-2	TRBJ2-3	TGTGCCAGCAGCCGAATGACTAGCGAAGGGACAGATACGCAGTATTTT	CASSRMTSEGTDTQYF
TRBD1	once	TRBV7-2	TRBJ1-5	TGTGCCAGCAGCCCAGACAGGGCCCCCAATCAGCCCCAGCATTTT	CASSPDRAPNQPQHF
.	.	TRBV7-4	TRBJ1-2	TGTGCCAACTCTTTTCCCGAGGGAGGGGGCTACACCTTC	CANSFPEGGGYTF
TRBD2	.	TRBV5-1	TRBJ2-2	TGCGCCAGCAGCGGGTCCGGGACTAGCACCGGGGAGCTGTTTTTT	CASSGSGTSTGELFF
TRBD1	.	TRBV3-1/TRBV3-2	TRBJ2-6	TGTGCCAGCAGCCAGACTTTTGGACAGGGCTTCACGGGGGCCAACGTCCTGACTTTC	CASSQTFGQGFTGANVLTF
.	.	TRBV5-1	TRBJ1-2	TGCGCCACCCGTGACAGCAACTATGGCTACACCTTC	CATRDSNYGYTF
TRBD2	.	TRBV27	TRBJ2-5	TGTGCCAGCAGTCATGGGAGGGGACCGGGAGAGACCCAGTACTTC	CASSHGRGPGETQYF
.	.	TRBV7-3	TRBJ2-1	TGTGCCAGCAGCGTACAGGGTGGGGGAGACAATGAGCAGTTCTTC	CASSVQGGGDNEQFF
TRBD1	.	TRBV19	TRBJ2-7	TGTGCCAGTAGCGAAACCCGGGACAGGGGGTTGTACGAGCAGTACTTC	CASSETRDRGLYEQYF
.	.	TRBV5-1	TRBJ2-2	TGCGCCAGCAGCTTGGCCCCCAGGGGATCAGGCACCGGGGAGCTGTTTTTT	CASSLAPRGSGTGELFF
TRBD2	.	TRBV7-2	TRBJ2-1	TGTGCCAGCAGCTTAGACAGCGGGGGGGTTAATGAGCAGTTCTTC	CASSLDSGGVNEQFF
TRBD1	.	TRBV24-1	TRBJ2-7	TGTGCCACCGCTCCCCCGGACAGGGATGGCGAGCAGTACTTC	CATAPPDRDGEQYF
.	once	TRBV7-9	TRBJ1-4	TGTGCCAGCAGCTTGAGGGCGGCGGCTAATGAAAAACTGTTTTTT	CASSLRAAANEKLFF
.	.	TRBV6-5	TRBJ2-7	TGTGCCAGCAGTCCGGACGGCGGGGCCTACGAGCAGTACTTC	CASSPDGGAYEQYF
.	.	TRBV2	TRBJ1-1	TGTGCCAGCAGTGAACTAATGAACACTGAAGCTTTCTTT	CASSELMNTEAFF
.	.	TRBV5-4	TRBJ1-1	TGTGCCAGCAGCTTGGGAACATGGAACACTGAAGCTTTCTTT	CASSLGTWNTEAFF
.	.	TRBV11-1	TRBJ2-1	TGTGCCAGCAGCTTAGAATTGGAGGACCTCCATGAGCAGTTCTTC	CASSLELEDLHEQFF
TRBD1	.	TRBV25-1	TRBJ2-1	TGTGCCAGCAGTGAAACAGGGGGCCTATTAGGGGAGCAGTTCTTC	CASSETGGLLGEQFF
TRBD1	.	TRBV19	TRBJ2-4	TGTGCCAGTAGTATAAGGGGGACAGATTTACAAGCCAAAAACATTCAGTACTTC	CASSIRGTDLQAKNIQYF
.	.	TRBV19	TRBJ2-2	TGTGCCAGTAGTCTCGACAGATTCACCGGGGAGCTGTTTTTT	CASSLDRFTGELFF
.	once	TRBV15	TRBJ2-7	TGTGCCACCAGCAGAGATAGGGGCTCCTACGAGCAGTACTTC	CATSRDRGSYEQYF
.	.	TRBV6-1	TRBJ2-1	TGTGCCAGCAGTGAAACAAGGGACTCCCTCTACAATGAGCAGTTCTTC	CASSETRDSLYNEQFF
.	few	TRBV6-4	TRBJ2-2	TGTGCCAGCAGTTCATTCACCGGGGAGCTGTTTTTT	CASSSFTGELFF
TRBD1	.	TRBV29-1	TRBJ2-3	TGCAGCCTCAGGGACAGGGGGCTCCTTCAGTATTTT	CSLRDRGLLQYF
TRBD2	.	TRBV5-4	TRBJ2-3	TGTGCCAGCAGCACAGTAGGACTAGCGGGAGGCCGTAGGGATACGCAGTATTTT	CASSTVGLAGGRRDTQYF
.	.	TRBV5-1	TRBJ2-2	TGCGCCAGCAGACCCGACAGGTTGAACACCGGGGAGCTGTTTTTT	CASRPDRLNTGELFF
.	.	TRBV24-1	TRBJ2-3	TGTGCCACCAGTGATTTCAGCACAGGAGAACTCACAGATACGCAGTATTTT	CATSDFSTGELTDTQYF
.	.	TRBV11-1	TRBJ1-1	TGTGCCAGCAGCCCCATTGCCCTAGAGAACACTGAAGCTTTCTTT	CASSPIALENTEAFF
TRBD1	.	TRBV19	TRBJ2-3	TGTGCCAGTAGTATGACAGGGATGAGCACAGATACGCAGTATTTT	CASSMTGMSTDTQYF
.	.	TRBV27	TRBJ1-5	TGTGCCAGCAGGAGTTATAGCAATCAGCCCCAGCATTTT	CASRSYSNQPQHF
.	.	TRBV5-1	TRBJ2-1	TGCGCCAGCGAGCCTTCGCCTAGCAGCCGCAATGAGCAGTTCTTC	CASEPSPSSRNEQFF
.	few	TRBV7-6	TRBJ2-2	TGTGCCAGCAGTCAACTCTACACCGGGGAGCTGTTTTTT	CASSQLYTGELFF
.	.	TRBV7-2	TRBJ2-3	TGTGCCAGCAGCTTGGGACTGATATGGGCAGATACGCAGTATTTT	CASSLGLIWADTQYF
TRBD1	.	TRBV24-1	TRBJ2-2	TGTGCCACCAGTGGTCCAGGGGGCAAGGCCGGGGAGCTGTTTTTT	CATSGPGGKAGELFF
TRBD2	.	TRBV3-1/TRBV3-2	TRBJ2-1	TGTGCCAGCAGCCAAGGCGGGAGTCCCATCAATGAGCAGTTCTTC	CASSQGGSPINEQFF
.	.	TRBV5-1	TRBJ2-5	TGCGCCAGCAGCACCGGAGAGCCCCAAGAGACCCAGTACTTC	CASSTGEPQETQYF
.	.	TRBV5-1	TRBJ1-1	TGCGCCAGCAGCTTCCAGGACAGACTGAACACTGAAGCTTTCTTT	CASSFQDRLNTEAFF
.	.	TRBV24-1	TRBJ1-6	TGTGCCACCAGTGATTTGGCCAGGGATTCACCCCTCCACTTT	CATSDLARDSPLHF
TRBD1	.	TRBV7-8	TRBJ2-7	TGTGCCAGCAGCTGGCGGGACAGGTTTGTCGAGCAGTACTTC	CASSWRDRFVEQYF
.	.	TRBV6-2/TRBV6-3	TRBJ1-2	TGTGCCAGCAGTTACCCAGCGTATGGCTACACCTTC	CASSYPAYGYTF
.	.	TRBV27	TRBJ1-3	TGTGCCAGCAGTTTCGACAGGAGTGGAAACACCATATATTTT	CASSFDRSGNTIYF
TRBD2	.	TRBV18	TRBJ2-3	TGTGCCAGCTCCCCCCGGGCACCCGGGAGGGGTTTATTCACAGATACGCAGTATTTT	CASSPRAPGRGLFTDTQYF
TRBD1	once	TRBV7-6	TRBJ2-7	TGTGCCAGCAGCCGGGACAGGGCAAATTCGTACTCCTACGAGCAGTACTTC	CASSRDRANSYSYEQYF
.	.	TRBV28	TRBJ2-7	TGTGCCAGCAGTTTATCCGGGGGAGGTGTCTCCGAGCAGTACTTC	CASSLSGGGVSEQYF
.	.	TRBV10-3	TRBJ2-1	TGTGCCATCATGAGGGCGGAGGACTACAATGAGCAGTTCTTC	CAIMRAEDYNEQFF
TRBD2	once	TRBV7-6	TRBJ2-7	TGTGCCAGCAGCGTGCGGGCTAGCGGGAGTTTCGACGAGCAGTACTTC	CASSVRASGSFDEQYF
.	.	TRBV19	TRBJ2-3	TGTGCCAGTAGCCCGATAGAAAACGCGGATACGCAGTATTTT	CASSPIENADTQYF
.	.	TRBV4-1	TRBJ1-4	TGCGCCAGCAGCCAAGGCCCGGGGGAAAAACTGTTTTTT	CASSQGPGEKLFF
.	.	TRBV11-1	TRBJ2-3	TGTGCCAGCAGTAGGGTCAGGGGCACAGATACGCAGTATTTT	CASSRVRGTDTQYF